The 18 T cell receptor beta chains below all came from one sample that was sequenced in a study of shared clonotypes between healthy human individuals. This table comes from immunoSEQ multiplex PCR, and its TCRdb copy is limited to in-frame clones, with some not included. The data contain about 590,000 clones, less than 97% of them singletons. The naive CD8 fraction comprised CD45RO-negative cells positively selected for CCR7 and excluded terminally differentiated effector memory CD45RA+ cells. Material for sequencing was naive CD8+ T cells sorted from blood. These receptors were obtained from a woman in her twenties or thirties in good health.

The CDR3 nucleotides read TGTGCCAGCAGTTACATGAGCGGGAGGTTCACAGATACGCAGTATTTT. It yields the protein CASSYMSGRFTDTQYF. The V and J genes are TRBV6-6 and TRBJ2-3; TRBD2 matches 9 bases. The CDR3 spans 16 residues. The J segment lost 2 bases and the V segment lost 2 bases, leaving 5 bases of the junction unmatched. Germline V gene sequence: CDR1 MNHNY, CDR2 SVGAGI (reference sequence).

The chain combines TRBV5-5 with TRBJ2-7, with TRBD1 as a possible D gene (6 bases). This CDR3 region has 13 residues. Looked up from germline, CDR1 is SGHKS and CDR2 is YYEKEE (reference sequence). Deletions cut 2 bases from V and 7 bases from J, with 13 bases between. CDR3 coding DNA: TGTGCCAGCAGCTTCGGACAGCCCCTTGAGCAGTACTTC. This translates into CASSFGQPLEQYF.

This chain joins TRBV7-9 and TRBJ2-5; no clear D. The J call may be wrong; the DNA end is better matched by TRBJ2-7. The CDR3 totals 11 residues. The germline gives CDR1 SEHNR, CDR2 FQNEAQ (reference sequence). CDR3 coding DNA: TGTGCCAGCAGCGTAGAGGACGAGCAGTACTTC. This sequence encodes CASSVEDEQYF.

The V gene is TRBV5-5, the J gene TRBJ2-5; D is perhaps TRBD1 (6 bases). Germline V gives CDR1 SGHKS, CDR2 YYEKEE (reference sequence). The V end lost 4 bases, the J end lost 4 bases, and 17 bases lay between the germline ends. There are 15 residues in the CDR3. In nucleotides, the CDR3 is TGTGCCAGCAGCCAGGCAGGGGCAGGGACAGAGACCCAGTACTTC. It specifies CASSQAGAGTETQYF.

The genes are TRBV4-1 and TRBJ2-7; 9 positions agree with TRBD2. The CDR3 length is 16 residues. CDR1 is MGHRA, CDR2 YSYEKL, per germline. The J segment lost 5 bases and the V segment lost 1 base, leaving 9 bases of the junction unmatched. CDR3 bases: TGCGCCAGCAGCCAAGGAGTGTCGCTAGCGGGGCACGAGCAGTACTTC. Amino acid sequence: CASSQGVSLAGHEQYF.

The J gene is TRBJ2-2, the V gene TRBV7-9, with 9 bases matching TRBD1. CDR1 SEHNR and CDR2 FQNEAQ come from the germline V gene (reference sequence). This CDR3 is 14 amino acids long. The V segment lost 10 bases and the J segment 5 bases; nucleotides outside the gene matches: 8. The CDR3 sequence is CANPGTGMTGELFF. The CDR3 bases are TGTGCCAACCCCGGGACAGGGATGACCGGGGAGCTGTTTTTT.

Turning to this clone: The junction departs from germline at one end; a sequencing error may be responsible. The CDR3 region is CASSELWGRPLF. The DNA for the CDR3 is TGTGCCAGCAGTGAACTATGGGGCAGACCCCTCTTC. The genes are TRBV6-1 and TRBJ2-1; possible D gene TRBD1, 5 bases. The CDR3 is 12 residues long. Per the germline V gene, CDR1 is MNHNS and CDR2 is SASEGT.

The V and J genes are TRBV19 and TRBJ1-5; 12 bases line up with TRBD1. V shed 3 bases, J shed 1 base, and the junction held 13 bases outside the gene matches. The CDR3 is 20 residues long. Germline V gene lookup returns CDR1 LNHDA and CDR2 SQIVND (reference sequence). The CDR3 DNA is TGTGCCAGTAGTATCGTGGACGGGACAGGGGGCTATTTGAGCAATCAGCCCCAGCATTTT. This translates into CASSIVDGTGGYLSNQPQHF.

The V and J genes are TRBV28 and TRBJ1-1; D not certain. Germline V lookup: CDR1 MDHEN, CDR2 SYDVKM. The CDR3 length is 11 residues. V dropped 3 bases and J dropped 3 bases, with 2 bases sitting between them. CDR3 nucleotides: TGTGCCAGCAGTTTTTACACTGAAGCTTTCTTT. Encoded protein: CASSFYTEAFF. The entire variable domain, with the rest obtained from reference TRBV28 and TRBJ1-1, is as follows: DVKVTQSSRYLVKRTGEKVFLECVQDMDHENMFWYRQDPGLGLRLIYFSYDVKMKEKGDIPEGYSVSREKKERFSLILESASTNQTSMYLCASSFYTEAFFGQGTRLTVV.

The chain couples TRBV13 to TRBJ2-7; possibly TRBD1 for D (6 bases). The CDR3 length is 16 residues. Trimming stripped 2 bases from V and 0 bases from J, with 14 bases between. The germline V gene has CDR1 PRHDT and CDR2 FYEKMQ (reference sequence). CDR3 amino acids: CASSLSKGHLSYEQYF. Written as DNA, the CDR3 is TGTGCCAGCAGCTTATCGAAGGGACATCTCTCCTACGAGCAGTACTTC.

V usage is TRBV7-8 and J usage is TRBJ2-2; TRBD2 matches 9 bases. CDR3 size: 15 residues. CDR1 SGHVS and CDR2 FQNEAQ come from the germline V gene. The V and J ends lost 3 bases and 7 bases, in that order; junction bases with no gene match: 6. CDR3 residues: CASSFGGRAGGELFF. In DNA, the CDR3 is TGTGCCAGCAGCTTTGGCGGGAGGGCCGGCGGGGAGCTGTTTTTT. The whole variable domain, remainder taken from reference TRBV7-8 and TRBJ2-2, is GAGVSQSPRYKVAKRGQDVALRCDPISGHVSLFWYQQALGQGPEFLTYFQNEAQLDKSGLPSDRFFAERPEGSVSTLKIQRTQQEDSAVYLCASSFGGRAGGELFFGEGSRLTVL.

The chain couples TRBV13 to TRBJ2-7; weak D call: TRBD2 (6 bases). CDR1 and CDR2 from the germline V gene are PRHDT and FYEKMQ (reference sequence). V gave up 6 bases and J gave up 5 bases, with 11 bases separating them. This CDR3 comprises 12 residues. The DNA of the CDR3 is TGTGCCAGCAGTGGAGCGGGTGACGAGCAGTACTTC. Its protein product is CASSGAGDEQYF.

The rearrangement uses TRBV29-1 and TRBJ2-6; no definite D call. The V gene lost 6 bases and the J gene lost 0 bases, with 15 bases spanning the gap. Germline loops: CDR1 SQVTM, CDR2 ANQGSEA. The CDR3 length is 16 residues. The CDR3 nucleotides read TGCAGCGTGCGACTTCCAGCGAACTCTGGGGCCAACGTCCTGACTTTC. Amino acid sequence: CSVRLPANSGANVLTF. The full variable domain, completed using reference TRBV29-1 and TRBJ2-6, is SAVISQKPSRDICQRGTSLTIQCQVDSQVTMMFWYRQQPGQSLTLIATANQGSEATYESGFVIDKFPISRPNLTFSTLTVSNMSPEDSSIYLCSVRLPANSGANVLTFGAGSRLTVL.

The chain joins TRBV5-4 to TRBJ2-1; D gene unclear. The CDR3 covers 13 residues. Germline values: CDR1 SGHNT, CDR2 YYREEE (reference sequence). V was clipped by 0 bases and J by 5 bases, with 6 bases between them. The DNA of the CDR3 is TGTGCCAGCAGCTTGGCGTCCAACAATGAGCAGTTCTTC. Its translation is CASSLASNNEQFF.

This sequence joins TRBV28 and TRBJ2-7, with D tentatively TRBD1 (7 bases). CDR1 is MDHEN and CDR2 is SYDVKM in the germline V gene. This CDR3 is 13 amino acids long. Between the trimmed V and J ends, which lost 3 bases and 7 bases, there was a span of 13 bases. The CDR3 here is CASSLEGAGEQYF. Written as DNA, the CDR3 is TGTGCCAGCAGTTTGGAGGGGGCTGGGGAGCAGTACTTC.

V gene TRBV7-6 combines with J gene TRBJ2-1; TRBD2 matches 13 bases. Germline assignment: CDR1 SGHVS and CDR2 FNYEAQ. The CDR3 has 18 residues. V trimming: 5 bases; J trimming: 4 bases; junction bases outside the gene matches: 11. CDR3 coding DNA: TGTGCCAGCAGCCTTTTTACCGGACTAGCGGGGGTATACAATGAGCAGTTCTTC. Protein sequence: CASSLFTGLAGVYNEQFF.

The V gene is TRBV2, the J gene TRBJ2-3; possibly TRBD2 for D (6 bases). The germline V and J ends were trimmed by 4 bases and 4 bases, with 24 bases remaining between them. CDR1 and CDR2 (germline): SNHLY, FYNNEI. The CDR3 consists of 18 residues. CDR3 in DNA: TGTGCCAGCAGTGTATTGATTGACGCGGAGGGCCCCCCAGATACGCAGTATTTT. Protein sequence: CASSVLIDAEGPPDTQYF.

The V and J genes are TRBV7-9 and TRBJ2-7; 10 bases line up with TRBD2. The CDR3 covers 15 residues. The germline CDR1 and CDR2 sequences are SEHNR and FQNEAQ (reference sequence). The junction had 5 bases not matched to a gene; V was cut back by 6 bases and J by 0 bases. CDR3 sequence: CASRAGTSDSYEQYF. The CDR3 DNA is TGTGCCAGCAGGGCCGGGACTAGCGACTCCTACGAGCAGTACTTC. The whole variable domain, remainder taken from reference TRBV7-9 and TRBJ2-7, is DTGVSQNPRHKITKRGQNVTFRCDPISEHNRLYWYRQTLGQGPEFLTYFQNEAQLEKSRLLSDRFSAERPKGSFSTLEIQRTEQGDSAMYLCASRAGTSDSYEQYFGPGTRLTVT.